Following are 25 T cell receptor beta chains from one sample sequenced in a study of OX40 agonist ivuxolimab in advanced cancers. Data came from immunoSEQ multiplex PCR; TCRdb stores just in-frame clones and leaves some out. The sample carries some 97,000 clones, nearly 90% recorded once. This specimen was CD4+ or CD8+ T cells sorted from blood, taken in a trial of the OX40 agonist ivuxolimab. Receptor source: an adult with an advanced solid tumor such as melanoma, head and neck, liver or kidney cancer.

This sequence joins TRBV6-1 and TRBJ2-1, with unresolved D. Germline V gene sequence: CDR1 MNHNS, CDR2 SASEGT. This CDR3 spans 15 amino acids. V dropped 2 bases and J dropped 0 bases, with 8 bases sitting between them. CDR3 bases: TGTGCCAGCAGTGAATTACACCCCTCCTACAATGAGCAGTTCTTC. It encodes CASSELHPSYNEQFF.

The chain is built from TRBV7-2 and TRBJ2-1, with D unresolved. Trimming cost V 1 base and J 2 bases, with 6 bases left between them. There are 14 residues in the CDR3. Germline V gives CDR1 SGHTA, CDR2 FQGNSA. The CDR3 spells CASSLGWAYNEQFF. The CDR3 nucleotides read TGTGCCAGCAGCTTAGGCTGGGCCTACAATGAGCAGTTCTTC.

The J gene is TRBJ2-5, the V gene TRBV5-1; D is perhaps TRBD1 (5 bases). The germline V gene encodes CDR1 SGHRS and CDR2 YFSETQ. CDR3 size: 14 residues. V was shortened by 4 bases and J by 4 bases, with 14 bases between the two germline ends. This chain's CDR3 is CASSAALQGETQYF. The CDR3, as DNA: TGCGCCAGCAGCGCCGCGCTCCAGGGAGAGACCCAGTACTTC.

The table lists this clone with a count of one. CDR3 in DNA: TGCGCCAGCAGCTTGGACGTCGTAAACACTGAAGCTTTCTTT. Protein: CASSLDVVNTEAFF. The chain employs TRBV5-1 and TRBJ1-1; unclear D gene. Trimming removed 0 bases at V and 2 bases at J, with 8 bases between. Germline V gene data show CDR1 as SGHRS and CDR2 as YFSETQ. The CDR3 totals 14 residues. The complete variable domain, with remaining parts taken from reference TRBV5-1 and TRBJ1-1, reads KAGVTQTPRYLIKTRGQQVTLSCSPISGHRSVSWYQQTPGQGLQFLFEYFSETQRNKGNFPGRFSGRQFSNSRSEMNVSTLELGDSALYLCASSLDVVNTEAFFGQGTRLTVV.

This sequence joins TRBV7-2 and TRBJ1-5; 7 bases align to TRBD1. With V trimmed by 1 base and J by 9 bases, 6 bases remained unmatched. The CDR3 contains 14 residues. The germline V gene has CDR1 SGHTA and CDR2 FQGNSA. The CDR3 bases are TGTGCCAGCAGCTTAGGACAGGGAATAGGGCCCCAGCATTTT. This codes for CASSLGQGIGPQHF.

This clone occurred once. This sequence joins TRBV7-8 and TRBJ1-1; D unclear. This CDR3 comprises 14 residues. CDR1 and CDR2 from the germline V gene are SGHVS and FQNEAQ. Trimming removed 4 bases from V and 1 base from J, with 10 bases in between. CDR3 nucleotides: TGTGCCAGCAGCTACGGGCCTAGGAACACTGAAGCTTTCTTT. Residues: CASSYGPRNTEAFF.

The V gene is TRBV27, the J gene TRBJ2-1, with TRBD2 matching 9 bases. The CDR3 runs 16 residues. Germline V gives CDR1 MNHEY, CDR2 SMNVEV (reference sequence). V was pared by 3 bases and J by 0 bases, with 3 bases of the junction left unmatched. CDR3 loop: CASSFLAGSSYNEQFF. Written as DNA, the CDR3 is TGTGCCAGCAGTTTCCTAGCGGGGAGCTCCTACAATGAGCAGTTCTTC.

The chain recombines TRBV18 with TRBJ2-5; no clear D gene. The germline V gene encodes CDR1 KGHSH and CDR2 LQKENI. The length of the CDR3 is 13 residues. The V gene lost 1 base and the J gene lost 1 base, with 4 bases spanning the gap. CDR3 in DNA: TGTGCCAGCTCACCACTCGCCCAAGAGACCCAGTACTTC. Encoded protein: CASSPLAQETQYF. Using reference TRBV18 and TRBJ2-5 for the parts outside the CDR3, the full variable domain is NAGVMQNPRHLVRRRGQEARLRCSPMKGHSHVYWYRQLPEEGLKFMVYLQKENIIDESGMPKERFSAEFPKEGPSILRIQQVVRGDSAAYFCASSPLAQETQYFGPGTRLLVL.

This clone has more than one count but fewer than ten. This chain connects TRBV19 to TRBJ2-7, with 8 bases lining up with TRBD1. Losses at the gene ends were 4 bases for V and 2 bases for J; bases not matched to a gene: 7. The CDR3 is 15 amino acids. The germline V gene has CDR1 LNHDA and CDR2 SQIVND (reference sequence). This CDR3 is CASSSDRGDPYEQYF. CDR3 nucleotide sequence: TGTGCCAGTAGTAGTGACAGGGGTGACCCCTACGAGCAGTACTTC.

CDR3 bases: TGTGCCAGTAGTATTCCGGGACAGGGCGAGCAGTACTTC. Encoded protein: CASSIPGQGEQYF. This sequence joins TRBV19 and TRBJ2-7, with 9 bases fitting TRBD1. The V gene's germline CDR1 is LNHDA and CDR2 SQIVND (reference sequence). This CDR3 is built from 13 residues. The V gene end was trimmed by 3 bases and the J gene end by 6 bases; junction bases not matched to a gene: 3.

This rearrangement joins TRBV29-1 to TRBJ2-3; D is possibly TRBD1 or TRBD2 (5 bases each). The CDR3 spans 11 residues. The V end lost 6 bases, the J end lost 2 bases, and 6 bases lay between the germline ends. Germline V gene data show CDR1 as SQVTM and CDR2 as ANQGSEA. CDR3 residues: CSVGTTDTQYF. CDR3 DNA sequence: TGCAGCGTAGGGACCACAGATACGCAGTATTTT.

The genes are TRBV6-5 and TRBJ1-1, with 11 bases fitting TRBD1. Germline CDR1 MNHEY, CDR2 SVGAGI. Unmatched junction bases numbered 4, after V lost 2 bases and J lost 5 bases. The CDR3 spans 15 residues. The CDR3 loop is CASSYNGQGATEAFF. The CDR3 region has the DNA TGTGCCAGCAGTTACAACGGACAGGGGGCAACTGAAGCTTTCTTT.

The V call is TRBV5-1, the J call TRBJ2-3, with 8 bases lining up with TRBD2. Germline V gives CDR1 SGHRS, CDR2 YFSETQ. The CDR3 is made up of 20 amino acids. V shed 0 bases and J 6 bases; nucleotides not matched to a gene: 21. CDR3 in amino acids: CASSLDSGLASGLGADTQYF. For the CDR3, the DNA is TGCGCCAGCAGCTTGGACTCAGGGCTCGCCTCGGGACTAGGTGCGGATACGCAGTATTTT.

The chain recombines TRBV2 with TRBJ1-5; no clear D. Deletions cut 7 bases from V and 1 base from J, with 11 bases between. This CDR3 contains 14 residues. Germline V gene data show CDR1 as SNHLY and CDR2 as FYNNEI. The CDR3 DNA follows: TGTGCCAGCATGGGCAGGTTCAGCAATCAGCCCCAGCATTTT. Protein: CASMGRFSNQPQHF. Combining the CDR3 with reference TRBV2 and TRBJ1-5 gives the whole variable domain EPEVTQTPSHQVTQMGQEVILRCVPISNHLYFYWYRQILGQKVEFLVSFYNNEISEKSEIFDDQFSVERPDGSNFTLKIRSTKLEDSAMYFCASMGRFSNQPQHFGDGTRLSIL.

This chain joins TRBV19 and TRBJ1-1; TRBD1 matches at 9 bases. This CDR3 spans 15 amino acids. From germline, CDR1 is LNHDA and CDR2 SQIVND (reference sequence). The trim removed 4 bases at V and 5 bases at J, leaving 8 bases unmatched. In DNA, the CDR3 is TGTGCCAGTAGTACAACCAGGACAGGGGATACTGAAGCTTTCTTT. Protein product: CASSTTRTGDTEAFF.

The rearrangement joins TRBV27 to TRBJ2-2; no clear D gene. CDR3 length equals 16 residues. Trimming left V 6 bases short and J 1 base short, with 15 bases between. CDR1 is MNHEY, CDR2 SMNVEV, per germline (reference sequence). The CDR3 region has the DNA TGTGCCAGCAGCGGCGAATCTCAGTGGAACACCGGGGAGCTGTTTTTT. Its translation is CASSGESQWNTGELFF.

This chain links TRBV30 with TRBJ2-6, with TRBD1 as a possible D gene (5 bases). Trimming took off 8 bases at V and 0 bases at J, with 26 bases between the two ends. CDR1 GTSNPN and CDR2 SVGIG come from the germline V gene (reference sequence). The length of the CDR3 is 19 residues. The CDR3 DNA reads TGTGCCGGGGATAATGATCAGGGTGGGTCGGGCTCTGGGGCCAACGTCCTGACTTTC. Amino acid sequence: CAGDNDQGGSGSGANVLTF. The variable domain in full, completed from reference TRBV30 and TRBJ2-6, reads SQTIHQWPATLVQPVGSPLSLECTVEGTSNPNLYWYRQAAGRGLQLLFYSVGIGQISSEVPQNLSASRPQDRQFILSSKKLLLSDSGFYLCAGDNDQGGSGSGANVLTFGAGSRLTVL.

This chain uses TRBV14 with TRBJ1-4, with D unresolved. There are 16 residues in the CDR3. In germline, CDR1 is SGHDN, CDR2 FVKESK. V lost 2 bases and J lost 7, with 17 bases in between. CDR3 bases: TGTGCCAGCAGCCAATACGTAGGCGGGAGGACTGAAAAACTGTTTTTT. As protein: CASSQYVGGRTEKLFF.

The V and J genes are TRBV30 and TRBJ2-3; 8 positions agree with TRBD2. This CDR3 spans 11 amino acids. With 5 bases clipped from V and 7 bases from J, the junction kept 2 bases outside the gene matches. Germline V CDR1 and CDR2: GTSNPN, SVGIG (reference sequence). DNA for the CDR3: TGTGCCTGGGGCGGGGGGAATACGCAGTATTTT. Residues: CAWGGGNTQYF.

The chain employs TRBV6-5 and TRBJ2-3; TRBD2 aligns across 9 bases. Germline V gene sequence: CDR1 MNHEY, CDR2 SVGAGI. The CDR3 has 14 residues. V trimming: 6 bases; J trimming: 4 bases; junction bases outside the gene matches: 5. CDR3 residues: CASRREGLADTQYF. CDR3 nucleotides: TGTGCCAGCAGGCGGGAGGGCCTGGCAGATACGCAGTATTTT.

The rearrangement links TRBV19 to TRBJ2-2, with D tentatively TRBD2 (6 bases). The germline CDR1 and CDR2 sequences are LNHDA and SQIVND (reference sequence). The CDR3 consists of 16 residues. Trimming left V 3 bases short and J 6 bases short, with 17 bases between. The CDR3 loop is CASSIVAAGGPGELFF. Written as DNA, the CDR3 is TGTGCCAGTAGTATTGTAGCGGCCGGCGGGCCCGGGGAGCTGTTTTTT.

This rearrangement joins TRBV28 to TRBJ1-1; D gene uncertain. Germline V gene sequence: CDR1 MDHEN, CDR2 SYDVKM. V was pared by 2 bases and J by 2 bases, with 3 bases between. CDR3 length equals 12 residues. CDR3 in amino acids: CASSLLNTEAFF. The CDR3, as DNA: TGTGCCAGCAGTTTACTAAACACTGAAGCTTTCTTT.

This clone was seen just once. The chain carries TRBV6-1 and TRBJ1-2; D gene unclear. V lost 3 bases to trimming and J lost 4 bases, with 9 bases between them. Per germline, CDR1 MNHNS and CDR2 SASEGT. This CDR3 spans 13 amino acids. The CDR3 reads CASSERVLYGYTF. The CDR3 coding sequence is TGTGCCAGCAGTGAGCGGGTCCTCTATGGCTACACCTTC.

This chain joins TRBV7-3 and TRBJ2-7, with TRBD1 matching over 9 bases. The CDR3 runs 17 residues. Germline trimming cut 9 bases from V and 0 bases from J; bases unmatched to any gene: 15. Germline V gene data show CDR1 as SGHTA and CDR2 as FQGTGA. CDR3 residues: CASYISDRGFLSYEQYF. In DNA form, the CDR3 reads TGTGCCAGTTATATATCCGACAGGGGGTTTCTCTCCTACGAGCAGTACTTC. The full variable domain, with the rest looked up from reference TRBV7-3 and TRBJ2-7, is GAGVSQTPSNKVTEKGKYVELRCDPISGHTALYWYRQSLGQGPEFLIYFQGTGAADDSGLPNDRFFAVRPEGSVSTLKIQRTERGDSAVYLCASYISDRGFLSYEQYFGPGTRLTVT.

The chain is built from TRBV25-1 and TRBJ1-2; 10 bases match TRBD1. This CDR3 contains 15 residues. Germline V gene sequence: CDR1 MGHDK, CDR2 SYGVNS. V was pared by 5 bases and J by 8 bases, with 11 bases of the junction left unmatched. The CDR3 is CASSPLEDRGEGYTF. CDR3 in DNA: TGTGCCAGCAGTCCGTTGGAGGACAGGGGGGAAGGCTACACCTTC.